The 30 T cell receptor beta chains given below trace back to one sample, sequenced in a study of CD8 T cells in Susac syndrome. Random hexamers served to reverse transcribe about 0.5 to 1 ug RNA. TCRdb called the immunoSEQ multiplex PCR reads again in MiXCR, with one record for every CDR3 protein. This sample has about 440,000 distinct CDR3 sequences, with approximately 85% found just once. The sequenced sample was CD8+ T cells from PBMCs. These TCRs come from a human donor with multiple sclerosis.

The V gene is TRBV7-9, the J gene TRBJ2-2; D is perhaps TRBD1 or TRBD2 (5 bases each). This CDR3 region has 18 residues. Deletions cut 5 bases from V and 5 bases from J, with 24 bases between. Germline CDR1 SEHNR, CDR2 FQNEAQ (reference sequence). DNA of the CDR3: TGTGCCAGCAGCCCCACCGAACGGGTGGGGGAGTGGACCGGGGAGCTGTTTTTT. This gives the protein CASSPTERVGEWTGELFF.

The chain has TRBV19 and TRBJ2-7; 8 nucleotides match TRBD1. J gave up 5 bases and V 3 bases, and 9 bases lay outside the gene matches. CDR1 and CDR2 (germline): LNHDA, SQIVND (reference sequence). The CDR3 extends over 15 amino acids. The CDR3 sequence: CASSIDGQGADEQYF. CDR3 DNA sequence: TGTGCCAGTAGTATTGACGGGCAGGGGGCCGACGAGCAGTACTTC.

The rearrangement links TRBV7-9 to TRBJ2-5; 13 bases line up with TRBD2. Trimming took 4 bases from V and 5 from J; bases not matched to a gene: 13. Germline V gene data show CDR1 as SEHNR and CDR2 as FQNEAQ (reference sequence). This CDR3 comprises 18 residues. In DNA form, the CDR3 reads TGTGCCAGCAGCTCGCCACCGGGACTAGCGGGGCCCTGGGAGACCCAGTACTTC. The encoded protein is CASSSPPGLAGPWETQYF.

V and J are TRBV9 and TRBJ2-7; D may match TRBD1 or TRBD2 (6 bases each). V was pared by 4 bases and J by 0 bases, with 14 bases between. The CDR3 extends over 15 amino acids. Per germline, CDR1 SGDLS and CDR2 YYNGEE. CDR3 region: CASSRGGLGSYEQYF. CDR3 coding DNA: TGTGCCAGCAGCCGAGGGGGGCTTGGCTCCTACGAGCAGTACTTC.

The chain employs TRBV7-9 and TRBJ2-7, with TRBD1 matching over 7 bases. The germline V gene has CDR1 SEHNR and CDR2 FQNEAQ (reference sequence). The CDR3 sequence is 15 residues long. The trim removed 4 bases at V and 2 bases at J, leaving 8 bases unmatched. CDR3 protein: CASSSVRDSPYEQYF. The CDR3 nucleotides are TGTGCCAGCAGCTCTGTCCGGGACAGCCCCTACGAGCAGTACTTC.

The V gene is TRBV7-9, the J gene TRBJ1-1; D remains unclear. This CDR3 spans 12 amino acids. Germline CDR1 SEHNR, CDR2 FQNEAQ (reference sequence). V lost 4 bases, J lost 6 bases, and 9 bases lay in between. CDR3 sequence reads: CASSSGNAEAFF. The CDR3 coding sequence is TGTGCCAGCAGCTCCGGGAATGCTGAAGCTTTCTTT.

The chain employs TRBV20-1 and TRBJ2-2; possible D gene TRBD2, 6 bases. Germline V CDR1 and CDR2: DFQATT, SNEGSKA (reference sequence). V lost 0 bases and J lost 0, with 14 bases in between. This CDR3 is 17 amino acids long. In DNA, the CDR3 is TGCAGTGCTAGAGATACTATAGCGGTAACGAACACCGGGGAGCTGTTTTTT. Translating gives CSARDTIAVTNTGELFF.

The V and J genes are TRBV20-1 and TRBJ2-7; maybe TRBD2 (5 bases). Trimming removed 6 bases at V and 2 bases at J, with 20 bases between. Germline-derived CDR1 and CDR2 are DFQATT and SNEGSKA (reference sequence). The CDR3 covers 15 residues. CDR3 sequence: CSAAFRGIPTYEQYF. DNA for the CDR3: TGCAGTGCCGCCTTTCGGGGAATCCCCACCTACGAGCAGTACTTC.

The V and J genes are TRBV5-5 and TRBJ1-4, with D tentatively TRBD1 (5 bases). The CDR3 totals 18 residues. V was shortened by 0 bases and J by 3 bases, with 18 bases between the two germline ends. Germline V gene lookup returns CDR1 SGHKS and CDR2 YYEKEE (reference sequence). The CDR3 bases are TGTGCCAGCAGCTTGGATTTGTTACCAGGGTGGCCTAATGAAAAACTGTTTTTT. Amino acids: CASSLDLLPGWPNEKLFF.

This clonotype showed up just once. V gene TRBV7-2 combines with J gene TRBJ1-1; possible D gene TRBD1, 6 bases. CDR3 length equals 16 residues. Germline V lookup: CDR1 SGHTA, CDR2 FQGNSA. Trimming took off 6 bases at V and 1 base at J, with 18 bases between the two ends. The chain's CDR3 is CASRDINRVKNTEAFF. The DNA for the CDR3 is TGTGCCAGCAGAGACATAAACAGGGTGAAGAACACTGAAGCTTTCTTT. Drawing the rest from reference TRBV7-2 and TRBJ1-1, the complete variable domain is GAGVSQSPSNKVTEKGKDVELRCDPISGHTALYWYRQSLGQGLEFLIYFQGNSAPDKSGLPSDRFSAERTGGSVSTLTIQRTQQEDSAVYLCASRDINRVKNTEAFFGQGTRLTVV.

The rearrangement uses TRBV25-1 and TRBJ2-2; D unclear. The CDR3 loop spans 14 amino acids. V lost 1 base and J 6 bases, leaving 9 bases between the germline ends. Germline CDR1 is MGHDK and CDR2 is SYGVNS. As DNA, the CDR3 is TGTGCCAGCAGTGAATTCGTTGGTCCCGGGGAGCTGTTTTTT. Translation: CASSEFVGPGELFF.

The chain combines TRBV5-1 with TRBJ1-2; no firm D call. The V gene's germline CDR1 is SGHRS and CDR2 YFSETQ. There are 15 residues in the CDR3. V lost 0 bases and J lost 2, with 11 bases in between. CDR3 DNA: TGCGCCAGCAGCTTGGTACCAGCCCTCAACTATGGCTACACCTTC. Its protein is CASSLVPALNYGYTF.

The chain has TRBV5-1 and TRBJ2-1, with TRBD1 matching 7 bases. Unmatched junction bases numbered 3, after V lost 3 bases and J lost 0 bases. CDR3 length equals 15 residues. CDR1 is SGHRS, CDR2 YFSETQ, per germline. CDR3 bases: TGCGCCAGCAGCTCCGGGACAGACTCCTACAATGAGCAGTTCTTC. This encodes CASSSGTDSYNEQFF.

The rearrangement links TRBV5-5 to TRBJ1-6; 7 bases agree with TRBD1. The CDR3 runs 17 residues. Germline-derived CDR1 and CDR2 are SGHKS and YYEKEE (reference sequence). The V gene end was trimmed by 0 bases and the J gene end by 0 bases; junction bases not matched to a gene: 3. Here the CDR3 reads CASSLVGQSSYNSPLHF. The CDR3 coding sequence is TGTGCCAGCAGCTTGGTGGGACAGAGCTCCTATAATTCACCCCTCCACTTT.

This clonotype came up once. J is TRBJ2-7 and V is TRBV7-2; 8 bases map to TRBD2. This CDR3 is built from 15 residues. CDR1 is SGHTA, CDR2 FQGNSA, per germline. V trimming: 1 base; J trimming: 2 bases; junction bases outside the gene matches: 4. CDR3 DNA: TGTGCCAGCAGCTTAGTAGCGGGAACGACCTACGAGCAGTACTTC. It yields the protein CASSLVAGTTYEQYF.

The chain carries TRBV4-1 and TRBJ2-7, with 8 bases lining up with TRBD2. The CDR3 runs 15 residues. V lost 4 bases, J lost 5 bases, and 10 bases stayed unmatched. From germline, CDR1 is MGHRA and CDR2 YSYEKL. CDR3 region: CASSPESGGVNEQYF. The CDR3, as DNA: TGCGCCAGCAGCCCAGAAAGCGGGGGAGTGAACGAGCAGTACTTC.

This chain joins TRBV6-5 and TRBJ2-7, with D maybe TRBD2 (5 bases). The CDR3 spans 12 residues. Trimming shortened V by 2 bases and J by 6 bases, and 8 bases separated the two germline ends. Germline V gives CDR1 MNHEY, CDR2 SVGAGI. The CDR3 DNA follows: TGTGCCAGCAGTTACGGAGGCGGCGAGCAGTACTTC. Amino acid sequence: CASSYGGGEQYF.

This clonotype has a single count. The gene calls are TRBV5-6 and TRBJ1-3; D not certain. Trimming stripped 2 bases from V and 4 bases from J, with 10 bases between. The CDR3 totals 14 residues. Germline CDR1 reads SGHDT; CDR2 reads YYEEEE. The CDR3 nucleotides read TGTGCCAGCAGCTTCAAGGAAGTAGGAAACACCATATATTTT. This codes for CASSFKEVGNTIYF.

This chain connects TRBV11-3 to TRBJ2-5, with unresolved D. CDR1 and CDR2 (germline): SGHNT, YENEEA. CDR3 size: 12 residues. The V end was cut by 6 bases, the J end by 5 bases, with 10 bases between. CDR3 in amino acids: CASRGMGETQYF. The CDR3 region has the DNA TGTGCCAGCAGGGGAATGGGGGAGACCCAGTACTTC.

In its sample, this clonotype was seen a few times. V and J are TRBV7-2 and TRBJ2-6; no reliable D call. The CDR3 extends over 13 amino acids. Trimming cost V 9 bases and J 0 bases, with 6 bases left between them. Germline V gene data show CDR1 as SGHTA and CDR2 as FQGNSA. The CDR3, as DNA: TGTGCCAGTCGACCCTCTGGGGCCAACGTCCTGACTTTC. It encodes CASRPSGANVLTF.

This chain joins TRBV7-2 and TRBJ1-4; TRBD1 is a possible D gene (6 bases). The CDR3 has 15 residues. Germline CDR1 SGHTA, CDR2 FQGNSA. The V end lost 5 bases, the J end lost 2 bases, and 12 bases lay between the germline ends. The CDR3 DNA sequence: TGTGCCAGCAGCGTAACAGGGCCTACTAATGAAAAACTGTTTTTT. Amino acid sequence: CASSVTGPTNEKLFF.

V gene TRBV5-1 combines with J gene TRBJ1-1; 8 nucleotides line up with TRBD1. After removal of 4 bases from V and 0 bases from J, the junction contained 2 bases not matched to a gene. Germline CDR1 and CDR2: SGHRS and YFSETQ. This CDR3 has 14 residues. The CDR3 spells CASSRDRLNTEAFF. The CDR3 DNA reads TGCGCCAGCAGCCGGGACAGGCTGAACACTGAAGCTTTCTTT.

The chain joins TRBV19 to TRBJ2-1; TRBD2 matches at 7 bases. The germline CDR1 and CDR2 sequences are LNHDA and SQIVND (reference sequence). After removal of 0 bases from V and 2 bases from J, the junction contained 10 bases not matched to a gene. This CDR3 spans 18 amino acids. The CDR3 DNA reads TGTGCCAGTAGTATAGATTTGAGGCTAGCGGCCGCCTACAATGAGCAGTTCTTC. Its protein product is CASSIDLRLAAAYNEQFF.

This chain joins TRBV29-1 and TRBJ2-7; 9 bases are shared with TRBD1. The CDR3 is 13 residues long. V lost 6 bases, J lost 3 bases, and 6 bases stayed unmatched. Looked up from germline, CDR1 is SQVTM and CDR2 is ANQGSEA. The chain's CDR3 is CSVHGGQGYEQYF. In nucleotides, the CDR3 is TGCAGCGTCCACGGGGGACAGGGCTACGAGCAGTACTTC.

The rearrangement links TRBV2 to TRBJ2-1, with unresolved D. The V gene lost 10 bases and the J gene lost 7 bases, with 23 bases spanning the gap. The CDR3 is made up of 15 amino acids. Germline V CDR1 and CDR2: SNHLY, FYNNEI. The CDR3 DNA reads TGTGCCACCCTCCCCCAGCCGGAGATAGGAAATGAGCAGTTCTTC. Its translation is CATLPQPEIGNEQFF.

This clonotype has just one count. CDR3 amino acids: CASSPPTGDSSYEQYF. The DNA for the CDR3 is TGTGCCAGCTCACCACCCACAGGGGATAGTTCCTACGAGCAGTACTTC. The rearrangement links TRBV18 to TRBJ2-7; 7 bases align to TRBD1. Germline V lookup: CDR1 KGHSH, CDR2 LQKENI. V was pared by 0 bases and J by 1 base, with 6 bases of the junction left unmatched. The CDR3 has 16 amino acids.

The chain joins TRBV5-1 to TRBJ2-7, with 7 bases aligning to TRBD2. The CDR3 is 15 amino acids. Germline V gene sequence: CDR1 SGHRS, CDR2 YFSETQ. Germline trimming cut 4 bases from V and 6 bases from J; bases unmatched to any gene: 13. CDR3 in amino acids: CASSGEGTGVFEQYF. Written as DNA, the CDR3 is TGCGCCAGCAGCGGGGAGGGGACCGGTGTTTTCGAGCAGTACTTC.

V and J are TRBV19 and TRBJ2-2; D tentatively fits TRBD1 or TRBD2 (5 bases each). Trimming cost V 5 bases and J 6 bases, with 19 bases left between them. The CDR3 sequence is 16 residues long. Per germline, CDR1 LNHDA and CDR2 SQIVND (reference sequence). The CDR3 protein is CASSPTGTPFPGELFF. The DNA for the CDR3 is TGTGCCAGTAGTCCTACCGGGACCCCGTTCCCCGGGGAGCTGTTTTTT. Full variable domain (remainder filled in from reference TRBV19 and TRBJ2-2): DGGITQSPKYLFRKEGQNVTLSCEQNLNHDAMYWYRQDPGQGLRLIYYSQIVNDFQKGDIAEGYSVSREKKESFPLTVTSAQKNPTAFYLCASSPTGTPFPGELFFGEGSRLTVL.

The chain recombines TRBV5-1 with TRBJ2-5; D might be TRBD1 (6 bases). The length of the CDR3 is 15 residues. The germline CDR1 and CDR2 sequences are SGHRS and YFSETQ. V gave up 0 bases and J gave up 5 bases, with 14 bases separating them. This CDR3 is CASSLVAGVGETQYF. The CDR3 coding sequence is TGCGCCAGCAGCTTGGTGGCAGGGGTAGGGGAGACCCAGTACTTC. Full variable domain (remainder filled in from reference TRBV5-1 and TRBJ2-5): KAGVTQTPRYLIKTRGQQVTLSCSPISGHRSVSWYQQTPGQGLQFLFEYFSETQRNKGNFPGRFSGRQFSNSRSEMNVSTLELGDSALYLCASSLVAGVGETQYFGPGTRLLVL.

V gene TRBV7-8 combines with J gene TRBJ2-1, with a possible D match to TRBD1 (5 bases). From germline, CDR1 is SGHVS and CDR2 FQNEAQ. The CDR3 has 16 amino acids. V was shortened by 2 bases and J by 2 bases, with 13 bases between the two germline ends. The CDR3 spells CASSLPGRVTYNEQFF. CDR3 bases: TGTGCCAGCAGCTTACCGGGCAGGGTCACCTACAATGAGCAGTTCTTC.